These T cell receptor beta chains were read from a single sample in a study of blood T cell repertoires in COVID-19. Only in-frame clones appear in the TCRdb table, and some are missing; sequencing was by immunoSEQ multiplex PCR. The sample consists of fewer than 300,000 clones, 82% of them appearing once. The specimen was peripheral blood. These receptors were taken from a young woman with acute or convalescent COVID-19. Each CDR3 is given with its conserved first and last residue. The D gene is left open where the match is weak. Clone size is shown for a subset of rows, as once, few, many or a class of expanded clone.

J: TRBJ2-1; length: 13; V: TRBV5-1; size: .; D: .; DNA: TGCGCCAGCAGCTTGCGCAGGGACAATGAGCAGTTCTTC; CDR3: CASSLRRDNEQFF
J: TRBJ2-7; length: 15; V: TRBV6-2/TRBV6-3; size: .; D: TRBD2; DNA: TGTGCCAGCAGTTATGGACTAGCGTACTCCTACGAGCAGTACTTC; CDR3: CASSYGLAYSYEQYF
J: TRBJ2-5; length: 15; V: TRBV13; size: .; D: .; DNA: TGTGCCAGCAGCTTAGGGGATTTGGGCCGGGGGACCCAGTACTTC; CDR3: CASSLGDLGRGTQYF
J: TRBJ2-1; length: 13; V: TRBV14; size: .; D: TRBD2; DNA: TGTGCCAGCAGCCGTTGGACTAGCGGGAGTATGGTCTTC; CDR3: CASSRWTSGSMVF
J: TRBJ2-2; length: 21; V: TRBV21-1; size: .; D: .; DNA: TGTGCCAGCATCACCTCTACTACCGGGACAGCCTTTAAAGAAGTCGCCGGGGAGCTGTTTTTT; CDR3: CASITSTTGTAFKEVAGELFF
J: TRBJ2-1; length: 18; V: TRBV6-2/TRBV6-3; size: .; D: TRBD2; DNA: TGTGCCAGCAGTTACGGGCTAGCGGGAGGGCCGGGGTACAATGAGCAGTTCTTC; CDR3: CASSYGLAGGPGYNEQFF
J: TRBJ1-1; length: 18; V: TRBV12-5; size: .; D: TRBD1; DNA: TGTGCTAGTGGTTTGGTATTCTGGGACAGGGCGGAGAACACTGAAGCTTTCTTT; CDR3: CASGLVFWDRAENTEAFF
J: TRBJ1-2; length: 16; V: TRBV28; size: .; D: TRBD1; DNA: TGTGCCAGCAGTCAGACAGGGCTACAGGGTGGCTATGGCTACACCTTC; CDR3: CASSQTGLQGGYGYTF
J: TRBJ2-1; length: 14; V: TRBV6-6; size: .; D: .; DNA: TGTGCCAGCAGTTATGGAAGGGGCAATTATGAGCAGTTCTTC; CDR3: CASSYGRGNYEQFF
J: TRBJ2-1; length: 15; V: TRBV2; size: .; D: TRBD1; DNA: TGTGCCAGCAGCCTGACCGGGACAGACTACAATGAGCAGTTCTTC; CDR3: CASSLTGTDYNEQFF
J: TRBJ2-1; length: 20; V: TRBV4-3; size: .; D: TRBD1; DNA: TGCGCCAGCAGCCATAATCGTTTGACAGGGGGCGCGGAATTTTACAATGAGCAGTTCTTC; CDR3: CASSHNRLTGGAEFYNEQFF
J: TRBJ2-7; length: 15; V: TRBV7-2; size: .; D: TRBD2; DNA: TGTGCCAGCAGCCCCCTAGCGGGAGATTACTACGAGCAGTACTTC; CDR3: CASSPLAGDYYEQYF
J: TRBJ1-5; length: 13; V: TRBV19; size: .; D: .; DNA: TGTGCCAGTAGCGGTCAGGGATATCAGCCCCAGCATTTT; CDR3: CASSGQGYQPQHF
J: TRBJ2-3; length: 17; V: TRBV27; size: once; D: .; DNA: TGTGCCAGCAGTTCCCTCGGAACTAGTGTGCCCACAGATACGCAGTATTTT; CDR3: CASSSLGTSVPTDTQYF
J: TRBJ1-6; length: 15; V: TRBV28; size: few; D: TRBD1; DNA: TGTGCCAGCAGTTACTGGACAGGGTTAGGTTCACCCCTCCACTTT; CDR3: CASSYWTGLGSPLHF
J: TRBJ2-2; length: 14; V: TRBV20-1; size: .; D: .; DNA: TGCAGTGCTAGTTGGCAGGGGGGCACCGGGGAGCTGTTTTTT; CDR3: CSASWQGGTGELFF
J: TRBJ2-1; length: 14; V: TRBV5-1; size: .; D: .; DNA: TGCGCCAGCAGCTTAATGACTAGCTACAATGAGCAGTTCTTC; CDR3: CASSLMTSYNEQFF
J: TRBJ2-1; length: 15; V: TRBV10-2; size: .; D: TRBD2; DNA: TGCGCCAGCAGTGCGGGGACTAGCGGGAGACATGAGCAGTTCTTC; CDR3: CASSAGTSGRHEQFF
J: TRBJ2-5; length: 13; V: TRBV28; size: .; D: .; DNA: TGTGCCAGCAGTTTGGACAGCCAAGAGACCCAGTACTTC; CDR3: CASSLDSQETQYF
J: TRBJ2-7; length: 16; V: TRBV7-2; size: .; D: TRBD1; DNA: TGTGCCAGCAGCCGCCTAGGGACAGGGGGCTCCTACGAGCAGTACTTC; CDR3: CASSRLGTGGSYEQYF